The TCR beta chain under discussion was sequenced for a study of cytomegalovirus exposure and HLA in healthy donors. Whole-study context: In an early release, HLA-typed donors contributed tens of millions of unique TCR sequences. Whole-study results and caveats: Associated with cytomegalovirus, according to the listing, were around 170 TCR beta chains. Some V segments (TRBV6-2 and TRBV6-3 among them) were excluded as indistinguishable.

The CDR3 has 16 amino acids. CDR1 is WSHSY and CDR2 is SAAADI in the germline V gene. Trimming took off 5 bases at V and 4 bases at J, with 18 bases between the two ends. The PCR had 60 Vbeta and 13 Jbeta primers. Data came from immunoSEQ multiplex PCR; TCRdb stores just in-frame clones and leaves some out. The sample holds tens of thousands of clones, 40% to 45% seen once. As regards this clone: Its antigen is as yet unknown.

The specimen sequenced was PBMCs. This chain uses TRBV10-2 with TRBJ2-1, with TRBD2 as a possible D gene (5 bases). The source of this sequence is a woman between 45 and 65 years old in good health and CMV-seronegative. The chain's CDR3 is CASSPAGMARYNEQFF. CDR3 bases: TGCGCCAGCAGTCCTGCCGGGATGGCGCGGTACAATGAGCAGTTCTTC.